Described below is a single TCR beta chain sequence and its context. The antigen remains unidentified. The sample is drawn from a study of cytomegalovirus exposure and HLA in healthy donors. Study-level points and caveats: It was assumed in the presence/absence analyses that sequencing depth was roughly uniform across donors. Cytomegalovirus-associated status was assigned to fewer than 200 TCR beta chains. A link between a missense DCLRE1C variant and TCR beta V- and J-gene trimming emerged from a later analysis.

The PCR used 60 Vbeta and 13 Jbeta primers. TCRdb's copy holds only in-frame clones and misses some; the assay was immunoSEQ multiplex PCR. The top ten hold approximately 4.5% of the sample, which has approximately 150,000 clones, 70% to 80% seen once. This CDR3 has 14 residues. Germline V gives CDR1 SEHNR, CDR2 FQNEAQ (reference sequence). The V end was cut by 2 bases, the J end by 5 bases, with 7 bases between. Source material: PBMCs. This chain uses TRBV7-9 with TRBJ1-6; tentative D call: TRBD1 (5 bases). The receptor comes from a man between 35 and 55 years old in good health and CMV-seronegative. The CDR3 region has the DNA TGTGCCAGCAGCTTAAGACAGAATAATTCACCCCTCCACTTT. The encoded protein is CASSLRQNNSPLHF. The whole variable domain, filled in from reference TRBV7-9 and TRBJ1-6, reads DTGVSQNPRHKITKRGQNVTFRCDPISEHNRLYWYRQTLGQGPEFLTYFQNEAQLEKSRLLSDRFSAERPKGSFSTLEIQRTEQGDSAMYLCASSLRQNNSPLHFGNGTRLTVT.